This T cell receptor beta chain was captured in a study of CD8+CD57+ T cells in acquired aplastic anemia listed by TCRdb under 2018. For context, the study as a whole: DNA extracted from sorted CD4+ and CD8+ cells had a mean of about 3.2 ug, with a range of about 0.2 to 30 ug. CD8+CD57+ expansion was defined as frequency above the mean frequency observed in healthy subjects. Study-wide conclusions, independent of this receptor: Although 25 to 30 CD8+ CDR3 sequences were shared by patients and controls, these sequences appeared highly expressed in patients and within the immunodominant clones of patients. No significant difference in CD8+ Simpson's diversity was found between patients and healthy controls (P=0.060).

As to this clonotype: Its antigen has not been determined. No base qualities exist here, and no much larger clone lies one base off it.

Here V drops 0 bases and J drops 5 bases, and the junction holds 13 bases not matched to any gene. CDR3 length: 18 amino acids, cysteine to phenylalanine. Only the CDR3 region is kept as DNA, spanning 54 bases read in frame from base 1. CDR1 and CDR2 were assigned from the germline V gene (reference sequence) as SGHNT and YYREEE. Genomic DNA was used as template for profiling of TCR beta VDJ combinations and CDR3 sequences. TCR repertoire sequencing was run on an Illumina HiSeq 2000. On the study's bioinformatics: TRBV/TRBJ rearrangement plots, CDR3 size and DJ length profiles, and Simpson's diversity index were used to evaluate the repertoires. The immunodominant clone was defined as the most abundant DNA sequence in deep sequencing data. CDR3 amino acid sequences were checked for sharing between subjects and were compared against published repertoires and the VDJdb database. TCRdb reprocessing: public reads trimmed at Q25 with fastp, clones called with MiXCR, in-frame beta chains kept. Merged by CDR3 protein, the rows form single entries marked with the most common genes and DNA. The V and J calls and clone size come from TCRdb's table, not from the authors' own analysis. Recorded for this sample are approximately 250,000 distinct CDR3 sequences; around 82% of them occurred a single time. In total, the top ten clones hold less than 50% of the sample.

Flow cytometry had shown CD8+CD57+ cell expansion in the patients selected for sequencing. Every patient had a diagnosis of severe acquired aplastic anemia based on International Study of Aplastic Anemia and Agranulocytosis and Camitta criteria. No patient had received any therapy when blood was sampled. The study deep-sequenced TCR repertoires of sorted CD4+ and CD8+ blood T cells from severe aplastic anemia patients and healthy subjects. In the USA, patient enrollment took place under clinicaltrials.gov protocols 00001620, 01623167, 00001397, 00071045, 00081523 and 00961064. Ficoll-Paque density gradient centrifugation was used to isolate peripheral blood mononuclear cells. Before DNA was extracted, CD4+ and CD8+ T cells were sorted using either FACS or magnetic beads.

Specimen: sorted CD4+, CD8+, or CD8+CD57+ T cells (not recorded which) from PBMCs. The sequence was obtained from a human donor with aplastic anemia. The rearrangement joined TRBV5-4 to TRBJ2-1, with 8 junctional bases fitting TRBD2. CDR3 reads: CASSLEAEREFGDNEQFF. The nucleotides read TGTGCCAGCAGCTTGGAGGCGGAGCGGGAGTTTGGGGACAATGAGCAGTTCTTC.